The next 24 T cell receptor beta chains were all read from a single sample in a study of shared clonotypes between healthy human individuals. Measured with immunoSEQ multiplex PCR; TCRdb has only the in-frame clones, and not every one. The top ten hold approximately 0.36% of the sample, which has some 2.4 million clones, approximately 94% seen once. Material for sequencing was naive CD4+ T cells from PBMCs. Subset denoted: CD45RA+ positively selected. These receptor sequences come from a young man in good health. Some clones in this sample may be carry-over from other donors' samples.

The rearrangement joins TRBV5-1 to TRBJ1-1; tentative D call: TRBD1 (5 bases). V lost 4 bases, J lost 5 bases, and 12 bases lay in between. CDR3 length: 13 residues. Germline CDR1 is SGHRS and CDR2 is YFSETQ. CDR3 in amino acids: CASSEDPGTEAFF. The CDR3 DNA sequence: TGCGCCAGCAGCGAGGATCCAGGGACTGAAGCTTTCTTT. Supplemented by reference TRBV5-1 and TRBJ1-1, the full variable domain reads KAGVTQTPRYLIKTRGQQVTLSCSPISGHRSVSWYQQTPGQGLQFLFEYFSETQRNKGNFPGRFSGRQFSNSRSEMNVSTLELGDSALYLCASSEDPGTEAFFGQGTRLTVV.

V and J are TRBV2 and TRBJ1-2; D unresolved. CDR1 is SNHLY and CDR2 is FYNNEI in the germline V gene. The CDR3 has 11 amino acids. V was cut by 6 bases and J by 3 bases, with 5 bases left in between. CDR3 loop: CASRHDYGYTF. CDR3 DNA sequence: TGTGCCAGCAGGCATGACTATGGCTACACCTTC.

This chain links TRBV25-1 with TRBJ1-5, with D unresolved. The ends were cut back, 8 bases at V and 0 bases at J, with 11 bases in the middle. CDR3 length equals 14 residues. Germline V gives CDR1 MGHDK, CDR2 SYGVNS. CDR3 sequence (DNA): TGTGCCAGCCAAGACACCAATAGCAATCAGCCCCAGCATTTT. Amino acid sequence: CASQDTNSNQPQHF.

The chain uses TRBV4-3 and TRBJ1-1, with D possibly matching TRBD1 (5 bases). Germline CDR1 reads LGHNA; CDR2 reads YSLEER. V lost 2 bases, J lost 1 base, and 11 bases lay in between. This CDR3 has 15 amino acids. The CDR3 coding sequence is TGCGCCAGCAGCCAACTGGGGGAAACGAACACTGAAGCTTTCTTT. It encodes CASSQLGETNTEAFF.

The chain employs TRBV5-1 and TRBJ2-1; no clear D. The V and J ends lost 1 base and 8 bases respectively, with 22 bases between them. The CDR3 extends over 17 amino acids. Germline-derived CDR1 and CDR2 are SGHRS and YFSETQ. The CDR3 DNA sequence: TGCGCCAGCAGCTTGATTCCGGACGTGACTGGTGGCGATGAGCAGTTCTTC. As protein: CASSLIPDVTGGDEQFF.

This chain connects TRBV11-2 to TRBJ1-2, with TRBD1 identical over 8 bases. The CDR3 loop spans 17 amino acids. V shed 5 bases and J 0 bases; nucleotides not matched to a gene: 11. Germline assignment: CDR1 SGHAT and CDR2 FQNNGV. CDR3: CASSNLDRALSNYGYTF. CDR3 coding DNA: TGTGCCAGCAGCAACCTGGACAGGGCCTTATCTAACTATGGCTACACCTTC.

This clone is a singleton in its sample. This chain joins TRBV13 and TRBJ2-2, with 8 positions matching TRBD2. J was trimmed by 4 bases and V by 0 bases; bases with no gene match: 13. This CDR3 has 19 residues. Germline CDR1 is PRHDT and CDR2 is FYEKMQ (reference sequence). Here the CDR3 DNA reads TGTGCCAGCAGCTTAGGCCTAAGTTCGAGCGGGAGTTTCACCGGGGAGCTGTTTTTT. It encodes CASSLGLSSSGSFTGELFF.

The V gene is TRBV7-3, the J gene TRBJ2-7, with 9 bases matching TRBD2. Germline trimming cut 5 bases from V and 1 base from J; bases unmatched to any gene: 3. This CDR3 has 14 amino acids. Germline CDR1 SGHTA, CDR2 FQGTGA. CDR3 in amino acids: CASSATSGSYEQYF. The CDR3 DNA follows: TGTGCCAGCAGCGCGACTAGCGGATCCTACGAGCAGTACTTC.

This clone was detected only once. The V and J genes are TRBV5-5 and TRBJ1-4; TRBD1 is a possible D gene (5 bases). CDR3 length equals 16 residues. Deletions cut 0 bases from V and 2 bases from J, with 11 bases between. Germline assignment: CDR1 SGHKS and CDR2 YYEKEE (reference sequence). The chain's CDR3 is CASSLAQGRTNEKLFF. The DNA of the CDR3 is TGTGCCAGCAGCTTGGCTCAGGGCAGGACTAATGAAAAACTGTTTTTT.

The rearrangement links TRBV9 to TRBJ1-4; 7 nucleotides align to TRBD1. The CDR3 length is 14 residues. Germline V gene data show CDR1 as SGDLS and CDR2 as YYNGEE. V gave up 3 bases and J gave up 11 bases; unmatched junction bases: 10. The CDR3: CASSADRAEQKLFF. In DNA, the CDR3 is TGTGCCAGCAGCGCAGACAGGGCCGAACAGAAACTGTTTTTT.

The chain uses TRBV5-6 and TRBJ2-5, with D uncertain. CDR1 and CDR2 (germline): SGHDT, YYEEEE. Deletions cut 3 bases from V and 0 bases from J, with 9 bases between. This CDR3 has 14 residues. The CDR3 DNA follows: TGTGCCAGCAGCTACGCCGCGTACCAAGAGACCCAGTACTTC. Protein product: CASSYAAYQETQYF.

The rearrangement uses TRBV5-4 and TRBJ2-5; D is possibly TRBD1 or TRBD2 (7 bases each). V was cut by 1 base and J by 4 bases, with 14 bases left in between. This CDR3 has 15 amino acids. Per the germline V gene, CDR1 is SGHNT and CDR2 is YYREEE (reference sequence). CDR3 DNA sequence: TGTGCCAGCAGCTTGTTGCGCAGGGGGGGAGAGACCCAGTACTTC. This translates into CASSLLRRGGETQYF.

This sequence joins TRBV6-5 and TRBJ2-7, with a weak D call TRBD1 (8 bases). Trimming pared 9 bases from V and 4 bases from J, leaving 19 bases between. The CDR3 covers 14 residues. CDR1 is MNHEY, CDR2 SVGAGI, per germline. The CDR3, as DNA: TGTGCCAGTATGAGAAACAGGGGGGGGTACGAGCAGTACTTC. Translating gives CASMRNRGGYEQYF.

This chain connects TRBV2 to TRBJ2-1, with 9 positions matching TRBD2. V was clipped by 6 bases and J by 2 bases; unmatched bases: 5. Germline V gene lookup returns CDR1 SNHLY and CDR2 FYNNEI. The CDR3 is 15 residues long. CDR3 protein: CASRSGRNTYNEQFF. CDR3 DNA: TGTGCCAGCAGGAGCGGGAGGAACACCTACAATGAGCAGTTCTTC.

DNA for the CDR3: TGTGCCAGCAGCCGGACAGGGAGGCGAGAGACCCAGTACTTC. Its translation: CASSRTGRRETQYF. The genes are TRBV27 and TRBJ2-5; 8 nucleotides match TRBD1. The V gene end was trimmed by 6 bases and the J gene end by 4 bases; junction bases not matched to a gene: 7. The CDR3 is made up of 14 amino acids. Germline lookup yields CDR1 MNHEY and CDR2 SMNVEV (reference sequence).

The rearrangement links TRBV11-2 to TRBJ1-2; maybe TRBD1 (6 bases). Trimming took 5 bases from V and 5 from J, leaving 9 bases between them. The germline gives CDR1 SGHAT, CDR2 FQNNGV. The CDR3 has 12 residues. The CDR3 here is CASSPTGYGYTF. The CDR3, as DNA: TGTGCCAGCAGCCCCACAGGGTATGGCTACACCTTC.

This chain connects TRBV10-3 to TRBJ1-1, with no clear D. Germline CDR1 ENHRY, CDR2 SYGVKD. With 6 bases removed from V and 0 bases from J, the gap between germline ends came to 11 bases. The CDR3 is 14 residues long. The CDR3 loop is CAIRLDMMNTEAFF. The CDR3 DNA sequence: TGTGCCATCAGGTTAGACATGATGAACACTGAAGCTTTCTTT.

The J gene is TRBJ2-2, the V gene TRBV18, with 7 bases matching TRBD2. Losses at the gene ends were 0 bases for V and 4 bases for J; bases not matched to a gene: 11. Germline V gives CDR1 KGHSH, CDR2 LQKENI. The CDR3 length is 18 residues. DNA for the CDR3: TGTGCCAGCTCACCACCCTCTCTTGGCGGGAGCTCCACCGGGGAGCTGTTTTTT. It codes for CASSPPSLGGSSTGELFF.

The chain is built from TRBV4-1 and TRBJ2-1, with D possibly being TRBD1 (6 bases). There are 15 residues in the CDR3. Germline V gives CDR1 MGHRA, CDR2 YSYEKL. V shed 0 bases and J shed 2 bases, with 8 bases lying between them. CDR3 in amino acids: CASSQEQGTYNEQFF. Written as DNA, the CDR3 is TGCGCCAGCAGCCAAGAACAGGGTACCTACAATGAGCAGTTCTTC.

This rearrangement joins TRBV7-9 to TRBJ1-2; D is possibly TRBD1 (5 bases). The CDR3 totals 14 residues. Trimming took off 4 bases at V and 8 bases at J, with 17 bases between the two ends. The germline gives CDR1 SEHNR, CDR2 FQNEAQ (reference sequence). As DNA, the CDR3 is TGTGCCAGCAGCTCCCTGAGAGCAGGGCGCGGCTACACCTTC. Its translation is CASSSLRAGRGYTF.

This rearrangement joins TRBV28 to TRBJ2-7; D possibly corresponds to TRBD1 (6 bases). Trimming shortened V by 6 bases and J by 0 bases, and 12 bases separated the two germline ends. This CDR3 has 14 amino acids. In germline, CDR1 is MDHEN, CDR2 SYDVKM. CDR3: CASRDQGSSYEQYF. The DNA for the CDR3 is TGTGCCAGCAGGGATCAGGGGAGCTCCTACGAGCAGTACTTC. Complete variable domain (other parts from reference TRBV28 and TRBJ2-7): DVKVTQSSRYLVKRTGEKVFLECVQDMDHENMFWYRQDPGLGLRLIYFSYDVKMKEKGDIPEGYSVSREKKERFSLILESASTNQTSMYLCASRDQGSSYEQYFGPGTRLTVT.

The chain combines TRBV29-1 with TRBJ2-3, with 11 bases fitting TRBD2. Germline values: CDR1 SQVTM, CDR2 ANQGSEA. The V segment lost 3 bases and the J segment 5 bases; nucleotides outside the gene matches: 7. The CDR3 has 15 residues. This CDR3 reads CSVEELAGEIDTQYF. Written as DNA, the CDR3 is TGCAGCGTTGAGGAACTAGCGGGAGAGATAGATACGCAGTATTTT.

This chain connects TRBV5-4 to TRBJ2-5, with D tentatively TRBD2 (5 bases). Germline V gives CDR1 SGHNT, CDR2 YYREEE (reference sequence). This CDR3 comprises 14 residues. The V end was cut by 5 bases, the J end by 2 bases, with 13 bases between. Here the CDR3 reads CASSGGFGQETQYF. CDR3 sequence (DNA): TGTGCCAGCAGTGGAGGTTTTGGACAAGAGACCCAGTACTTC.

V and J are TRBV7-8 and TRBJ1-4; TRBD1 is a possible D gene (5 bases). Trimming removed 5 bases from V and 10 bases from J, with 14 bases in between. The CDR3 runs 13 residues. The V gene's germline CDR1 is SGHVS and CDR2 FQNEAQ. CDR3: CASSPGRQRKLFF. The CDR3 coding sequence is TGTGCCAGCAGCCCGGGGCGACAGAGAAAACTGTTTTTT.